This section outlines one T cell receptor beta chain sequence together with its context. Its antigen is still unknown. The sample belongs to a study of memory CD4+ T cells and cytomegalovirus serostatus. General observations from the study: The CMV-associated TCR signature appears largely within the CD4+ memory repertoire.

The sort gate was single viable CD3+CD4+CD8-CD45RO+ cells for memory CD4+ T cells. Measured with immunoSEQ multiplex PCR; TCRdb has only the in-frame clones, and not every one. The top ten hold around 1.5% of the sample, which has under 55,000 clones, 65% to 80% seen once. After removal of 4 bases from V and 3 bases from J, the junction contained 6 bases not matched to a gene. This CDR3 contains 16 residues. Germline V gene lookup returns CDR1 LNHDA and CDR2 SQIVND (reference sequence). The receptor was isolated from an adult in good health and CMV-seropositive. J is TRBJ2-1 and V is TRBV19; 10 bases align to TRBD2. Material for sequencing was memory CD4+ T cells from blood. This CDR3 is CASSRGGLADYNEQFF. The CDR3 nucleotides read TGTGCCAGTAGTAGGGGAGGACTAGCGGACTACAATGAGCAGTTCTTC.